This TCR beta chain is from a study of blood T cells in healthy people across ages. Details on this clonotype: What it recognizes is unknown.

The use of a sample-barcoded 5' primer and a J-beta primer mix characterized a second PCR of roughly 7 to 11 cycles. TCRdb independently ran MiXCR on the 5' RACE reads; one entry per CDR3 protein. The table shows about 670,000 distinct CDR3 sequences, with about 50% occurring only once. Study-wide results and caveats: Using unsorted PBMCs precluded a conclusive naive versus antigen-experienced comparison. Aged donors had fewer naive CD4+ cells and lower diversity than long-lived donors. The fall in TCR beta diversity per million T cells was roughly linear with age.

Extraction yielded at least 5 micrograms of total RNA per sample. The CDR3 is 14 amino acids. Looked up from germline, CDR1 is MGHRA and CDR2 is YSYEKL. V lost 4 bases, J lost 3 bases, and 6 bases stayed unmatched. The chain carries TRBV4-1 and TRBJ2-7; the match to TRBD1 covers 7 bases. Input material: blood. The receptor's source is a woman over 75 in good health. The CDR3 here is CASSRETGIYEQYF. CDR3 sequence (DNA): TGCGCCAGCAGCCGAGAGACAGGGATCTACGAGCAGTACTTC.